This T cell receptor beta chain emerged from a study of T cell responses to AZD1222 COVID-19 vaccine. The data were produced by immunoSEQ multiplex PCR, yet TCRdb's version contains in-frame clones alone and is incomplete. Here the sample spans approximately 81,000 clones, 75% to 95% being singletons. The germline CDR1 and CDR2 sequences are MNHEY and SMNVEV (reference sequence). The CDR3 consists of 16 residues. The V end was cut by 5 bases, the J end by 5 bases, with 19 bases between. Comments on this clone: Its antigen is as yet unknown.

Overall study findings and caveats: Close to half of spike-specific TCRs reportedly recognize unmutated variant regions. Donors, mostly white British, included more females; clonal diversity was possibly underestimated.

The V call is TRBV27, the J call TRBJ2-1; no clear D. The TCR comes from an adult in good health. Material: peripheral blood, obtained on day 0 of MenACWY control vaccination. Here the CDR3 DNA reads TGTGCCAGCAGTCCCCTAGGGCTCAGCAGTGACAATGAGCAGTTCTTC. Protein product: CASSPLGLSSDNEQFF.